Included here is one T cell receptor (beta chain) sequence, with context. These data belong to a study of blood T cells in healthy people across ages. There are 14 residues in the CDR3. From germline, CDR1 is MNHEY and CDR2 SMNVEV (reference sequence). Deletions cut 3 bases from V and 8 bases from J, with 16 bases between. A sample-barcoded 5' primer and a J-beta primer mix were used in a second PCR of roughly 6 to 11 cycles. Each CDR3 protein gets one entry after TCRdb re-called the 5' RACE reads with MiXCR. The data show roughly 1.6 million distinct CDR3 sequences, roughly 30% seen once. Sequencing input: blood. The rearrangement uses TRBV27 and TRBJ1-2; maybe TRBD1 (6 bases). The origin of this receptor is a young woman in good health. In DNA, the CDR3 is TGTGCCAGCAGTTTGGGGCAGGGGACCCCCGGCTACACCTTC. Translating gives CASSLGQGTPGYTF.